This T cell receptor (beta chain) was captured by sequencing in a study of blood T cell repertoires in COVID-19. As for the study in general: Acute and convalescent COVID-19 specimens originated in the United States, Italy and Spain.

This clone is medium-sized (0.01 to 0.1%) by share. V shed 4 bases and J shed 8 bases, with 18 bases lying between them. Germline V lookup: CDR1 SGDLS, CDR2 YYNGEE. The CDR3 runs 15 residues. The table came from immunoSEQ multiplex PCR; TCRdb's copy has only in-frame clones and leaves some out. Of about 71,000 clones listed, 75% to 90% were seen once; the top ten hold under 6%. Sequences were obtained from peripheral blood. The genes are TRBV9 and TRBJ1-4; D is possibly TRBD1 (6 bases). This receptor was taken from an elderly man with acute or convalescent COVID-19. The CDR3 here is CASSPTGTSREKLFF. The CDR3 DNA is TGTGCCAGCAGCCCCACAGGGACATCTAGGGAAAAACTGTTTTTT.